Presented here are 2 T cell receptor beta chains from one specimen sequenced in a study of control samples from healthy donors and cancer patients (dated by TCRdb to the early 2020s). Libraries were made using the immunoSEQ multiplex PCR assay. TCRdb obtained this table from immuneACCESS and retained in-frame rearrangements with V and J assigned. These tables miss some clones; where compared with another copy, unresolved V genes account for less than half of the shortfall, and the remainder is unexplained. A total of 75,000 to 90,000 clones appear in this sample, around 85% of them only once. The top ten hold approximately 2.1% of the sample. The specimen was blood. The receptors here all came from a woman aged 40 to 50 in good health.

This chain uses TRBV10-3 with TRBJ2-7; D gene ambiguous. There are 14 residues in the CDR3. Between the trimmed V and J ends, which lost 3 bases and 0 bases, there was a span of 9 bases. From germline, CDR1 is ENHRY and CDR2 SYGVKD. This CDR3 is CAISDAAHSYEQYF. CDR3 sequence (DNA): TGTGCCATCAGTGACGCGGCCCACTCCTACGAGCAGTACTTC.

This clone was detected only once. The chain carries TRBV3-1 (or the pseudogene TRBV3-2) and TRBJ2-3, with TRBD2 matching over 9 bases. V trimming: 6 bases; J trimming: 1 base; junction bases outside the gene matches: 5. The CDR3 is 15 amino acids. The germline V gene has CDR1 LGHDT and CDR2 YNNKEL (reference sequence). The CDR3 region is CASSRLAVRTDTQYF. The DNA of the CDR3 is TGTGCCAGCAGTCGACTAGCGGTTCGCACAGATACGCAGTATTTT.